A single sample gave rise to the 32 T cell receptor beta chains below, sequenced in a study of CD8 T cells in ankylosing spondylitis. Study results and caveats: A TCR beta motif made of eight highly homologous variants seemed typical of ankylosing spondylitis blood.

One entry per CDR3 protein results from TCRdb running MiXCR on the 5' RACE reads. This table has 750,000 to 850,000 distinct CDR3 sequences, around 11% appearing once. Antigens for these TCRs are unknown. Sequencing was carried out using blood, either unsorted or a sorted T cell fraction (not recorded which). All receptors derive from a male donor with ankylosing spondylitis.

The chain couples TRBV6-2 or TRBV6-3 to TRBJ1-3, with D maybe TRBD1 (5 bases). The CDR3 is made up of 16 amino acids. Trimming cost V 2 bases and J 0 bases, with 11 bases left between them. Germline V gene data show CDR1 as MNHEY and CDR2 as SVGEGT. The CDR3, as DNA: TGTGCCAGCAGTTACGGCGGGACGAGCTCTGGAAACACCATATATTTT. Encoded protein: CASSYGGTSSGNTIYF.

This clonotype showed up just a few times. The V gene is TRBV10-1, the J gene TRBJ2-2; D remains ambiguous. Germline CDR1 and CDR2: WNHNN and SYGVQD (reference sequence). V lost 10 bases and J 3 bases, leaving 3 bases between the germline ends. This CDR3 is built from 10 residues. CDR3 amino acids: CATDTGELFF. CDR3 bases: TGCGCCACCGACACCGGGGAGCTGTTTTTT.

This clonotype has a handful of counts. The chain uses TRBV12-3 or TRBV12-4 and TRBJ2-3, with a weak D call TRBD2 (6 bases). The V and J ends lost 3 bases and 6 bases respectively, with 7 bases between them. The CDR3 runs 12 residues. This CDR3 reads CASSFREDTQYF. The CDR3 bases are TGTGCCAGCAGTTTTCGGGAGGATACGCAGTATTTT.

The V gene is TRBV6-2 or TRBV6-3, the J gene TRBJ2-3; D is unresolved. V was clipped by 11 bases and J by 0 bases, with 9 bases between them. CDR3 length: 12 residues. The germline V gene encodes CDR1 MNHEY and CDR2 SVGEGT. CDR3 coding DNA: TGTGCCTGCGGTCAGAGCACAGATACGCAGTATTTT. This sequence encodes CACGQSTDTQYF.

This clonotype turned up a few times. V usage is TRBV20-1 and J usage is TRBJ2-5; tentatively, D is TRBD2 (5 bases). The CDR3 extends over 14 amino acids. Germline lookup yields CDR1 DFQATT and CDR2 SNEGSKA (reference sequence). The V end lost 4 bases, the J end lost 0 bases, and 12 bases lay between the germline ends. CDR3 in amino acids: CSANGIGDQETQYF. The DNA for the CDR3 is TGCAGTGCTAATGGTATCGGGGACCAAGAGACCCAGTACTTC.

The V and J genes are TRBV10-3 and TRBJ2-2; D is possibly TRBD1 (6 bases). The CDR3 contains 18 residues. V lost 6 bases, J lost 0 bases, and 20 bases lay in between. Germline V lookup: CDR1 ENHRY, CDR2 SYGVKD. The CDR3 DNA is TGTGCCATCAGGAAAACGGGACACTGGCCCGCGAACACCGGGGAGCTGTTTTTT. Translating gives CAIRKTGHWPANTGELFF.

The chain couples TRBV2 to TRBJ2-1, with D perhaps being TRBD1 or TRBD2 (5 bases each). CDR1 is SNHLY, CDR2 FYNNEI, per germline. Trimming took 7 bases from V and 5 from J, leaving 12 bases between them. The CDR3 covers 13 residues. In DNA form, the CDR3 reads TGTGCCAGCAACTCGAGAGGGGACAATGAGCAGTTCTTC. Its translation is CASNSRGDNEQFF.

This clonotype was found a few times. The V call is TRBV18, the J call TRBJ2-3; a possible D gene is TRBD2 (5 bases). The CDR3 totals 14 residues. Germline CDR1 reads KGHSH; CDR2 reads LQKENI. V gave up 5 bases and J gave up 5 bases, with 14 bases separating them. CDR3 region: CASSEASPRDTQYF. As DNA, the CDR3 is TGTGCCAGCTCAGAGGCTAGCCCCCGAGATACGCAGTATTTT.

This clonotype showed up just a few times. This rearrangement joins TRBV15 to TRBJ1-5, with D uncertain. Trimming cost V 0 bases and J 4 bases, with 10 bases left between them. Germline CDR1 reads LNHNV; CDR2 reads YYDKDF (reference sequence). The CDR3 is made up of 15 amino acids. This CDR3 reads CATSRDGRRNQPQHF. The CDR3 DNA follows: TGTGCCACCAGCAGAGATGGGCGGAGGAATCAGCCCCAGCATTTT.

There are many counts of this clonotype. The V call is TRBV11-2, the J call TRBJ2-4; 10 nucleotides agree with TRBD2. CDR1 and CDR2 from the germline V gene are SGHAT and FQNNGV. The CDR3 extends over 16 amino acids. V shed 5 bases and J 1 base; nucleotides not matched to a gene: 5. CDR3 sequence reads: CASSRLAGEAKNIQYF. The CDR3, as DNA: TGTGCCAGCAGCCGTCTAGCGGGGGAGGCCAAAAACATTCAGTACTTC. The whole variable domain, filled in from reference TRBV11-2 and TRBJ2-4, reads EAGVAQSPRYKIIEKRQSVAFWCNPISGHATLYWYQQILGQGPKLLIQFQNNGVVDDSQLPKDRFSAERLKGVDSTLKIQPAKLEDSAVYLCASSRLAGEAKNIQYFGAGTRLSVL.

This clonotype turned up a few times. The chain carries TRBV18 and TRBJ1-1, with 9 bases matching TRBD1. Germline-derived CDR1 and CDR2 are KGHSH and LQKENI. V was clipped by 5 bases and J by 5 bases; unmatched bases: 6. The CDR3 loop spans 14 amino acids. CDR3 sequence: CASSAGTGRTEAFF. Written as DNA, the CDR3 is TGTGCCAGCTCAGCGGGGACAGGGCGTACTGAAGCTTTCTTT.

V gene TRBV29-1 combines with J gene TRBJ1-1; TRBD1 matches 10 bases. The CDR3 sequence is 13 residues long. The germline V gene has CDR1 SQVTM and CDR2 ANQGSEA. The CDR3 DNA reads TGCAGTATTGGGGGACAGGGGAGGACTGAAGCTTTCTTT. As protein: CSIGGQGRTEAFF.

The CDR3 bases are TGCAGTGCGGCTTCTTCGCGGCGTACTGAAGCTTTCTTT. It translates to CSAASSRRTEAFF. V and J are TRBV20-1 and TRBJ1-1; D not certain. Trimming pared 6 bases from V and 5 bases from J, leaving 16 bases between. The germline CDR1 and CDR2 sequences are DFQATT and SNEGSKA (reference sequence). There are 13 residues in the CDR3.

This rearrangement joins TRBV12-3 or TRBV12-4 to TRBJ2-5; D tentatively reads TRBD1 or TRBD2 (6 bases each). V was cut by 7 bases and J by 7 bases, with 16 bases left in between. CDR3 length: 13 residues. This chain's CDR3 is CASNIGGPATQYF. Written as DNA, the CDR3 is TGTGCCAGCAACATTGGGGGGCCGGCGACCCAGTACTTC.

The sample holds many counts of this clonotype. The chain combines TRBV20-1 with TRBJ2-5, with TRBD1 matching over 8 bases. Germline assignment: CDR1 DFQATT and CDR2 SNEGSKA (reference sequence). Trimming cost V 5 bases and J 5 bases; bases outside gene matches: 7. This CDR3 spans 13 amino acids. The CDR3 region has the DNA TGCAGTGCTCCTCGGACAGGGATGGAGACCCAGTACTTC. Protein product: CSAPRTGMETQYF.

This chain links TRBV7-2 with TRBJ1-2, with D possibly being TRBD1 (5 bases). This CDR3 is built from 14 residues. Germline loops: CDR1 SGHTA, CDR2 FQGNSA. V dropped 4 bases and J dropped 8 bases, with 17 bases sitting between them. The CDR3 region is CASSSYRDPKGYTF. The CDR3, as DNA: TGTGCCAGCAGCTCCTATCGGGACCCCAAGGGCTACACCTTC.

The V and J genes are TRBV5-1 and TRBJ1-1; 9 bases map to TRBD1. CDR1 and CDR2 (germline): SGHRS, YFSETQ. The CDR3 runs to 16 residues. Trimming took 2 bases from V and 1 from J; bases not matched to a gene: 6. The CDR3 DNA reads TGCGCCAGCAGCTTCAACAGGGGGCTGGGGAACACTGAAGCTTTCTTT. The encoded protein is CASSFNRGLGNTEAFF.

In its sample, this clonotype was seen a few times. The chain is built from TRBV20-1 and TRBJ2-7; 11 bases are a match to TRBD2. The germline CDR1 and CDR2 sequences are DFQATT and SNEGSKA (reference sequence). The CDR3 spans 13 residues. The CDR3 reads CRVGLAGTYEQYF. The CDR3 nucleotides read TGCAGGGTCGGACTAGCGGGTACCTACGAGCAGTACTTC.

This clonotype was seen repeatedly, ten times or more. V gene TRBV20-1 combines with J gene TRBJ1-2, with no clear D. Trimming removed 2 bases at V and 4 bases at J, with 11 bases between. This CDR3 spans 13 amino acids. CDR1 is DFQATT, CDR2 SNEGSKA, per germline (reference sequence). CDR3 coding DNA: TGCAGTGCTAGACCCATAAACTTCTATGGCTACACCTTC. Translated: CSARPINFYGYTF.

The chain combines TRBV9 with TRBJ2-2; 9 bases line up with TRBD2. CDR3 length equals 16 residues. V gave up 0 bases and J gave up 4 bases; unmatched junction bases: 4. Germline V CDR1 and CDR2: SGDLS, YYNGEE. This CDR3 is CASSVGREGRTGELFF. The CDR3 DNA reads TGTGCCAGCAGCGTAGGGCGGGAGGGCCGCACCGGGGAGCTGTTTTTT.

There are many counts of this clonotype. One junction end does not reproduce the germline sequence, and a read error may be involved. The J gene is TRBJ2-2, the V gene TRBV5-1; 8 positions agree with TRBD1. This CDR3 has 15 residues. CDR1 and CDR2 (germline): SGHRS, YFSETQ. CDR3 nucleotides: TGTGCCAGCAGCCTAGACAGGGGCGACACCGGGGAGCTGTTTTTT. Protein product: CASSLDRGDTGELFF.

This clonotype turned up a few times. The chain recombines TRBV6-6 with TRBJ2-7; TRBD2 might be the D (6 bases). The length of the CDR3 is 13 residues. V lost 7 bases, J lost 4 bases, and 14 bases lay in between. Germline CDR1 and CDR2: MNHNY and SVGAGI (reference sequence). The CDR3, as DNA: TGTGCCAGCAACCGGGACTTTAATTACGAGCAGTACTTC. Residues: CASNRDFNYEQYF.

V usage is TRBV5-6 and J usage is TRBJ1-4; D ambiguous. Germline CDR1 SGHDT, CDR2 YYEEEE. V was clipped by 4 bases and J by 4 bases, with 14 bases between them. The CDR3 totals 15 residues. CDR3 in DNA: TGTGCCAGCAGCCCGGCGGTCAGCCTTAATGAAAAACTGTTTTTT. Protein: CASSPAVSLNEKLFF. The full variable domain, completed using reference TRBV5-6 and TRBJ1-4, is DAGVTQSPTHLIKTRGQQVTLRCSPKSGHDTVSWYQQALGQGPQFIFQYYEEEERQRGNFPDRFSGHQFPNYSSELNVNALLLGDSALYLCASSPAVSLNEKLFFGSGTQLSVL.

The sample holds a few counts of this clonotype. The chain combines TRBV12-3 or TRBV12-4 with TRBJ2-1; the D call may be TRBD1 or TRBD2 (7 bases each). The CDR3 has 16 residues. V was trimmed by 7 bases and J by 5 bases, leaving 21 bases between them. The CDR3 region is CASNSGEGASDNEQFF. As DNA, the CDR3 is TGTGCCAGCAATTCCGGGGAGGGGGCAAGCGACAATGAGCAGTTCTTC.

The sample holds a few counts of this clonotype. The genes are TRBV5-1 and TRBJ2-3; D gene uncertain. V dropped 0 bases and J dropped 6 bases, with 8 bases sitting between them. The CDR3 has 13 amino acids. Germline V gene sequence: CDR1 SGHRS, CDR2 YFSETQ. The CDR3 DNA sequence: TGCGCCAGCAGCTTGGCCAATAGGGATACGCAGTATTTT. Protein: CASSLANRDTQYF.

This clonotype was observed a few times. This chain joins TRBV28 and TRBJ1-1; a possible D gene is TRBD1 (6 bases). The germline CDR1 and CDR2 sequences are MDHEN and SYDVKM. V shed 5 bases and J shed 7 bases, with 11 bases lying between them. The CDR3 is 12 amino acids. CDR3 loop: CASSTGWGEAFF. The CDR3 nucleotides read TGTGCCAGCAGTACAGGGTGGGGTGAAGCTTTCTTT. Filled out from reference TRBV28 and TRBJ1-1, the complete variable domain reads DVKVTQSSRYLVKRTGEKVFLECVQDMDHENMFWYRQDPGLGLRLIYFSYDVKMKEKGDIPEGYSVSREKKERFSLILESASTNQTSMYLCASSTGWGEAFFGQGTRLTVV.

This clonotype has ten or more counts. V gene TRBV6-2 or TRBV6-3 combines with J gene TRBJ2-1; D possibly corresponds to TRBD1 (5 bases). The germline V gene encodes CDR1 MNHEY and CDR2 SVGEGT. This CDR3 spans 11 amino acids. Trimming shortened V by 10 bases and J by 4 bases, and 8 bases separated the two germline ends. CDR3 DNA: TGTGCCACACAGGAGTACAATGAGCAGTTCTTC. Amino acids: CATQEYNEQFF.

The table lists this clonotype with a few counts. The chain employs TRBV5-1 and TRBJ1-2, with D possibly matching TRBD1 (6 bases). The CDR3 spans 14 residues. The germline V and J ends were trimmed by 0 bases and 8 bases, with 14 bases remaining between them. From germline, CDR1 is SGHRS and CDR2 YFSETQ. The CDR3 here is CASSLAPGGSGYTF. The CDR3 DNA reads TGCGCCAGCAGCTTGGCCCCCGGGGGCAGCGGCTACACCTTC.

The rearrangement links TRBV9 to TRBJ2-1; 10 bases agree with TRBD2. The length of the CDR3 is 15 residues. Per germline, CDR1 SGDLS and CDR2 YYNGEE. V gave up 2 bases and J gave up 5 bases; unmatched junction bases: 4. CDR3: CASSVTSGIHNEQFF. The CDR3, as DNA: TGTGCCAGCAGCGTTACTAGCGGGATCCACAATGAGCAGTTCTTC. The whole variable domain, remainder taken from reference TRBV9 and TRBJ2-1, is DSGVTQTPKHLITATGQRVTLRCSPRSGDLSVYWYQQSLDQGLQFLIQYYNGEERAKGNILERFSAQQFPDLHSELNLSSLELGDSALYFCASSVTSGIHNEQFFGPGTRLTVL.

The chain is built from TRBV20-1 and TRBJ2-1; TRBD1 is a possible D gene (5 bases). The CDR3 covers 15 residues. Germline V gene lookup returns CDR1 DFQATT and CDR2 SNEGSKA (reference sequence). Trimming pared 3 bases from V and 0 bases from J, leaving 12 bases between. The CDR3 region is CSASFRAYSYNEQFF. CDR3 coding DNA: TGCAGTGCTAGTTTCAGGGCTTACTCCTACAATGAGCAGTTCTTC.

This clonotype occurred many times. This chain uses TRBV29-1 with TRBJ2-5, with a possible D match to TRBD2 (6 bases). CDR1 SQVTM and CDR2 ANQGSEA come from the germline V gene. V was clipped by 6 bases and J by 5 bases, with 19 bases between them. CDR3 length: 14 residues. The DNA for the CDR3 is TGCAGCGTAAAAGAAACCGGGAGCTTGGAGACCCAGTACTTC. It codes for CSVKETGSLETQYF.

The chain recombines TRBV7-8 with TRBJ1-6, with D possibly being TRBD1 (5 bases). The V end lost 5 bases, the J end lost 9 bases, and 14 bases lay between the germline ends. CDR3 length: 14 amino acids. Germline V gene sequence: CDR1 SGHVS, CDR2 FQNEAQ. This CDR3 reads CASSPGTWGSPLHF. CDR3 DNA: TGTGCCAGCAGCCCAGGGACCTGGGGTTCACCCCTCCACTTT. Full variable domain (outside the CDR3, taken from reference TRBV7-8 and TRBJ1-6): GAGVSQSPRYKVAKRGQDVALRCDPISGHVSLFWYQQALGQGPEFLTYFQNEAQLDKSGLPSDRFFAERPEGSVSTLKIQRTQQEDSAVYLCASSPGTWGSPLHFGNGTRLTVT.